The 27 T cell receptor beta chains in this list originate from one sample, sequenced in a study of T cells in Graves' hyperthyroidism and ophthalmopathy. Using RNA transcripts as the source, TCR beta CDR3 regions were amplified. The HTBI primer set was used in a first-round RT-PCR of the TCR CDR3. In TCRdb, the multiplex PCR reads were re-called with MiXCR into one record per CDR3 protein. The sample gives 500,000 to 800,000 distinct CDR3 sequences, around 13% of which show up once; around 13% is in the top ten. The sequenced sample was blood. The receptor set was obtained from a woman between 50 and 59 years old with Graves' ophthalmopathy.

This clonotype was detected a few times. The V call is TRBV20-1, the J call TRBJ2-5; 12 bases map to TRBD2. The CDR3 is made up of 15 amino acids. Germline trimming cut 6 bases from V and 1 base from J; bases unmatched to any gene: 6. The germline gives CDR1 DFQATT, CDR2 SNEGSKA (reference sequence). The CDR3 loop reads CSANRLAGVQETQYF. The CDR3 DNA follows: TGCAGTGCCAACAGACTAGCGGGAGTCCAAGAGACCCAGTACTTC.

This clonotype was detected many times. The CDR3: CASSLTGQANYGYTF. As DNA, the CDR3 is TGTGCCAGCAGCTTAACGGGGCAGGCTAACTATGGCTACACCTTC. The chain uses TRBV7-3 and TRBJ1-2; D is perhaps TRBD1 (5 bases). Looked up from germline, CDR1 is SGHTA and CDR2 is FQGTGA. There are 15 residues in the CDR3. V was pared by 0 bases and J by 0 bases, with 8 bases between.

The rearrangement links TRBV20-1 to TRBJ1-1, with D unresolved. Trimming left V 3 bases short and J 6 bases short, with 11 bases between. Germline V gene data show CDR1 as DFQATT and CDR2 as SNEGSKA (reference sequence). The CDR3 is 12 amino acids. CDR3 DNA: TGCAGTGCTAGTCGCCGAGTGGCTGAAGCTTTCTTT. Translated, it gives CSASRRVAEAFF.

This clonotype came up many times. This rearrangement joins TRBV7-2 to TRBJ2-5; 7 bases map to TRBD2. The CDR3 totals 14 residues. Germline V gene sequence: CDR1 SGHTA, CDR2 FQGNSA. The V gene end was trimmed by 2 bases and the J gene end by 2 bases; junction bases not matched to a gene: 2. CDR3 amino acids: CASSLISGQETQYF. CDR3 DNA: TGTGCCAGCAGCTTAATTAGCGGGCAAGAGACCCAGTACTTC.

Ten or more counts support this clonotype. This chain uses TRBV25-1 with TRBJ2-6; either TRBD1 or TRBD2 may fit D (5 bases each). V gave up 2 bases and J gave up 3 bases, with 8 bases separating them. CDR1 and CDR2 from the germline V gene are MGHDK and SYGVNS. The CDR3 loop spans 15 amino acids. In DNA form, the CDR3 reads TGTGCCAGCAGTGAACAGGGACGTGGGGCCAACGTCCTGACTTTC. This translates into CASSEQGRGANVLTF.

Of note for this clonotype: Possible read error: a much larger clone is one base away. The chain uses TRBV20-1 and TRBJ2-7, with 11 bases that match TRBD2. Germline lookup yields CDR1 DFQATT and CDR2 SNEGSKA (reference sequence). The CDR3 loop spans 15 amino acids. The CDR3 loop is CSVRATSGSPYEQYF. DNA of the CDR3: TGCAGTGTTAGAGCCACTAGCGGGAGTCCCTACGAGCAGTACTTC.

This chain joins TRBV7-3 and TRBJ2-1, with D maybe TRBD1 (5 bases). The germline V and J ends were trimmed by 5 bases and 9 bases, with 20 bases remaining between them. Germline V gene data show CDR1 as SGHTA and CDR2 as FQGTGA. The length of the CDR3 is 15 residues. Here the CDR3 DNA reads TGTGCCAGCAGCCTCCGCGGTGGGGCGGAGAGTGAGCAGTTCTTC. Its translation is CASSLRGGAESEQFF.

This clonotype was found many times. V usage is TRBV7-6 and J usage is TRBJ2-7; 8 nucleotides line up with TRBD2. In germline, CDR1 is SGHVS, CDR2 FNYEAQ. The CDR3 length is 13 residues. With V trimmed by 8 bases and J by 4 bases, 7 bases remained unmatched. As DNA, the CDR3 is TGTGCCAGCGCAGCGGGAGAACGATACGAGCAGTACTTC. Translated: CASAAGERYEQYF.

The J gene is TRBJ2-1, the V gene TRBV15; TRBD2 aligns across 9 bases. The CDR3 loop spans 19 amino acids. J gave up 5 bases and V 2 bases, and 16 bases lay outside the gene matches. Germline V lookup: CDR1 LNHNV, CDR2 YYDKDF (reference sequence). In nucleotides, the CDR3 is TGTGCCACCAGCAGACTTCCGCGGGCCGGGACTAGCAACGACAATGAGCAGTTCTTC. This encodes CATSRLPRAGTSNDNEQFF.

This clonotype has ten or more counts. The chain links TRBV30 to TRBJ1-5; no reliable D call. Germline V CDR1 and CDR2: GTSNPN, SVGIG (reference sequence). V was pared by 5 bases and J by 7 bases, with 18 bases between. The CDR3 length is 14 residues. DNA of the CDR3: TGTGCCTGGGGACCGGCGGGCCGGCTACAGCCCCAGCATTTT. This gives the protein CAWGPAGRLQPQHF.

This clonotype came up once. The chain couples TRBV25-1 to TRBJ2-7; tentative D call: TRBD1 (5 bases). CDR1 and CDR2 (germline): MGHDK, SYGVNS. V was shortened by 5 bases and J by 9 bases, with 14 bases between the two germline ends. CDR3 length equals 12 residues. In DNA, the CDR3 is TGTGCCAGCAGTCCCCAGGGATCTTCGCAGTACTTC. Translation: CASSPQGSSQYF.

The J gene is TRBJ2-2, the V gene TRBV5-1; a possible D gene is TRBD1 (6 bases). This CDR3 is 15 amino acids long. Germline V gene sequence: CDR1 SGHRS, CDR2 YFSETQ. Trimming removed 7 bases from V and 0 bases from J, with 13 bases in between. CDR3 nucleotides: TGCGCCAGCCGTTTACAGGGATCGAACACCGGGGAGCTGTTTTTT. Translation: CASRLQGSNTGELFF.

This clonotype has ten or more counts. The rearrangement uses TRBV28 and TRBJ2-3; D is uncertain. The CDR3 totals 15 residues. The V and J ends lost 3 bases and 6 bases respectively, with 16 bases between them. CDR1 is MDHEN, CDR2 SYDVKM, per germline. CDR3: CASSFPSGAGDTQYF. The CDR3, as DNA: TGTGCCAGCAGTTTCCCCTCCGGAGCCGGGGATACGCAGTATTTT.

In its sample, this clonotype was seen many times. The chain uses TRBV5-1 and TRBJ2-7; D may be TRBD1 (6 bases). Germline V gene data show CDR1 as SGHRS and CDR2 as YFSETQ. This CDR3 is built from 16 residues. V was cut by 4 bases and J by 2 bases, with 19 bases left in between. The CDR3 loop is CASSPNSGEGTYEQYF. The DNA for the CDR3 is TGCGCCAGCAGCCCAAACTCAGGGGAAGGAACCTACGAGCAGTACTTC.

This clonotype was observed a handful of times. The CDR3 DNA is TGTGCCAGCAGCATAAGACGTGTAGGATCCTACGAGCAGTACTTC. Its protein product is CASSIRRVGSYEQYF. V gene TRBV5-5 combines with J gene TRBJ2-7, with D hard to call. The germline V and J ends were trimmed by 4 bases and 1 base, with 15 bases remaining between them. Germline CDR1 is SGHKS and CDR2 is YYEKEE (reference sequence). The CDR3 extends over 15 amino acids. Combining the CDR3 with reference TRBV5-5 and TRBJ2-7 gives the whole variable domain DAGVTQSPTHLIKTRGQQVTLRCSPISGHKSVSWYQQVLGQGPQFIFQYYEKEERGRGNFPDRFSARQFPNYSSELNVNALLLGDSALYLCASSIRRVGSYEQYFGPGTRLTVT.

This clonotype was observed at least ten times. The gene calls are TRBV13 and TRBJ2-3, with D uncertain. Germline-derived CDR1 and CDR2 are PRHDT and FYEKMQ (reference sequence). V gave up 4 bases and J gave up 0 bases, with 11 bases separating them. This CDR3 is built from 15 residues. CDR3 in DNA: TGTGCCAGCAGCTACTACCAAGGAAGCACAGATACGCAGTATTTT. It is translated as CASSYYQGSTDTQYF.

This clonotype was recorded many times. The chain employs TRBV3-1 and TRBJ1-3; D unclear. CDR3 length: 13 amino acids. Trimming took off 3 bases at V and 4 bases at J, with 7 bases between the two ends. CDR1 is LGHDT and CDR2 is YNNKEL in the germline V gene (reference sequence). The CDR3 loop reads CASSHKEGNTIYF. The CDR3, as DNA: TGTGCCAGCAGCCACAAGGAGGGAAACACCATATATTTT.

This clonotype was counted many times. CDR3 in DNA: TGTGCCAGCAGTTACGACACAGGCTCGGCTAACTATGGCTACACCTTC. Translating it yields CASSYDTGSANYGYTF. The chain joins TRBV6-2 or TRBV6-3 to TRBJ1-2; maybe TRBD1 (5 bases). Trimming shortened V by 2 bases and J by 0 bases, and 13 bases separated the two germline ends. From germline, CDR1 is MNHEY and CDR2 SVGEGT. The CDR3 is 16 amino acids.

J is TRBJ2-7 and V is TRBV6-1; 10 bases map to TRBD2. Germline CDR1 is MNHNS and CDR2 is SASEGT. CDR3 size: 16 residues. V was pared by 5 bases and J by 3 bases, with 10 bases of the junction left unmatched. This chain's CDR3 is CASSTTSGTYHYEQYF. Here the CDR3 DNA reads TGTGCCAGCAGTACTACTAGCGGGACCTACCACTACGAGCAGTACTTC.

The gene calls are TRBV6-1 and TRBJ2-1; 13 bases line up with TRBD2. There are 15 residues in the CDR3. The germline CDR1 and CDR2 sequences are MNHNS and SASEGT. V was pared by 6 bases and J by 5 bases, with 4 bases of the junction left unmatched. In DNA form, the CDR3 reads TGTGCCAGCAGGGGACTAGCGGGATGGGACAATGAGCAGTTCTTC. Translating gives CASRGLAGWDNEQFF.

This clonotype was recorded many times. The V gene is TRBV12-3 or TRBV12-4, the J gene TRBJ1-3, with 8 bases lining up with TRBD1. The CDR3 extends over 14 amino acids. Losses at the gene ends were 5 bases for V and 6 bases for J; bases not matched to a gene: 6. The CDR3 region is CASSPRTGTNTIYF. In DNA form, the CDR3 reads TGTGCCAGCAGTCCCCGGACAGGGACAAACACCATATATTTT.

CDR3 nucleotides: TGTGCCAGCAGCGTAGATCCGGCTAGCGGGAGAAATGAGCAGTTCTTC. Amino acids: CASSVDPASGRNEQFF. The chain recombines TRBV9 with TRBJ2-1; 10 positions match TRBD2. J was trimmed by 7 bases and V by 0 bases; bases with no gene match: 7. The CDR3 covers 16 residues. Germline-derived CDR1 and CDR2 are SGDLS and YYNGEE.

This clonotype showed up many times. V usage is TRBV10-3 and J usage is TRBJ2-5; 10 bases line up with TRBD1. Per germline, CDR1 ENHRY and CDR2 SYGVKD. The CDR3 has 15 amino acids. V shed 4 bases, J shed 0 bases, and the junction held 2 bases outside the gene matches. The CDR3 sequence is CAISAGTGDQETQYF. CDR3 nucleotide sequence: TGTGCCATCAGTGCCGGGACAGGGGACCAAGAGACCCAGTACTTC.

This clonotype appeared many times. The chain joins TRBV27 to TRBJ2-1; possibly TRBD2 for D (6 bases). Trimming removed 10 bases at V and 0 bases at J, with 13 bases between. CDR3 length: 14 amino acids. Germline CDR1 MNHEY, CDR2 SMNVEV (reference sequence). The CDR3 protein is CATRGLDSYNEQFF. For the CDR3, the DNA is TGTGCCACCCGGGGGTTGGACTCCTACAATGAGCAGTTCTTC.

The rearrangement uses TRBV27 and TRBJ2-1; 10 bases line up with TRBD1. The J call could be wrong; TRBJ2-7 is a better fit for the DNA end. In germline, CDR1 is MNHEY, CDR2 SMNVEV (reference sequence). This CDR3 contains 16 residues. Written as DNA, the CDR3 is TGTGCCAGCAAACTATCCCGGGACAGGGGTTACAATGAGCAGTACTTC. Its protein product is CASKLSRDRGYNEQYF.

The table lists this clonotype with many counts. The V gene is TRBV30, the J gene TRBJ2-1; D perhaps matches TRBD2 (5 bases). The V end lost 5 bases, the J end lost 3 bases, and 8 bases lay between the germline ends. There are 12 residues in the CDR3. In germline, CDR1 is GTSNPN, CDR2 SVGIG (reference sequence). CDR3 sequence reads: CAWHRDYNEQFF. The DNA for the CDR3 is TGTGCCTGGCACCGGGACTACAATGAGCAGTTCTTC.

This clonotype was recorded many times. The rearrangement joins TRBV20-1 to TRBJ1-2; D possibly corresponds to TRBD1 (6 bases). CDR3 length equals 16 residues. Deletions cut 7 bases from V and 4 bases from J, with 25 bases between. Germline V gene data show CDR1 as DFQATT and CDR2 as SNEGSKA (reference sequence). The CDR3 DNA reads as TGCAGTGTTCTTTCTGGCCCCAGGGGTCTTACCTATGGCTACACCTTC. Residues: CSVLSGPRGLTYGYTF.